The clone carrying this T cell receptor (beta chain) occurred many times. RNA transcripts provided the source from which TCR beta CDR3 regions were amplified. RT-PCR in the first round (using the HTBI primer set) targeted the TCR CDR3. Via MiXCR, TCRdb re-called the multiplex PCR reads, giving one row per CDR3 protein. The sample includes 650,000 to 850,000 distinct CDR3 sequences, around 20% of them seen just once. The sample belongs to a study of T cells in Graves' hyperthyroidism and ophthalmopathy. The sequence derives from a woman aged 45-59 years with Graves' hyperthyroidism that later progressed to Graves' ophthalmopathy. The sequenced material came from blood.

The CDR3 DNA sequence: TGCGCCAGCAGCTTGTCCAGGGGGCGCAGGAGCAATGAGCAGTTCTTC. It translates to CASSLSRGRRSNEQFF. The J gene is TRBJ2-1, the V gene TRBV5-1; TRBD1 agrees at 8 bases. The CDR3 has 16 amino acids. Germline trimming cut 1 base from V and 6 bases from J; bases unmatched to any gene: 9. CDR1 SGHRS and CDR2 YFSETQ come from the germline V gene.